This TCR beta chain was documented in a study of OX40 agonist ivuxolimab in advanced cancers. Study summary: Ivuxolimab, an antibody that agonizes OX40 (CD134), was administered to the patients. Each dose-escalation patient presented with hepatocellular carcinoma, melanoma, renal cell or head and neck cancer.

To note about this clone: Its matching antigen is unknown.

V was pared by 4 bases and J by 3 bases, with 12 bases between. The CDR3 spans 15 residues. The germline gives CDR1 MNHNS, CDR2 SASEGT. General study findings and limits: By week 6 at 0.1 to 3.0 mg/kg, blood CD4+ and CD8+ T cells had expanded clonally. Averaged across samples, CD8+ T cells carried more expanded clones than CD4+ did.

The protocol was immunoSEQ multiplex PCR, while the TCRdb copy is restricted to in-frame clones and leaves out a portion. Here the sample spans 40,000 or so clones, around 90% being singletons. The sequencing used CD4+ or CD8+ T cells sorted from blood, collected in a trial of the OX40 agonist ivuxolimab. The rearrangement uses TRBV6-1 and TRBJ2-2, with D possibly matching TRBD1 (6 bases). The TCR was taken from an adult with an advanced solid tumor such as melanoma, head and neck, liver or kidney cancer. CDR3 amino acids: CASSGRGQYTGELFF. As DNA, the CDR3 is TGTGCCAGCAGTGGACGTGGACAGTACACCGGGGAGCTGTTTTTT.